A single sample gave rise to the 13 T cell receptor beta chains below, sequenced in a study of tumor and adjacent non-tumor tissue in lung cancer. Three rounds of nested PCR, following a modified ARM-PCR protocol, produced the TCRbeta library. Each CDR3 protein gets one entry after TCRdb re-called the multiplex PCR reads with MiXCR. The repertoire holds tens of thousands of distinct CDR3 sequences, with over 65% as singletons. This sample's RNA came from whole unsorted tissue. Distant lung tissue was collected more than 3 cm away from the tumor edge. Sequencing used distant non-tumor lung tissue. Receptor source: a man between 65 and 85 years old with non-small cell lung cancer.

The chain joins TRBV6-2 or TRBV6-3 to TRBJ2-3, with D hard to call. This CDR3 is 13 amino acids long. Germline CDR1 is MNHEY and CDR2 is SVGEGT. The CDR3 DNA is TGTGACAGAAGTGGGAACATGGGGAATAAGAAGTATTTT. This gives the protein CDRSGNMGNKKYF.

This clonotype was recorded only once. CDR3 sequence (DNA): TGTGCCAACAGACTTGGGTTCAATCTAGATGGGCAGTTCTTC. Protein: CANRLGFNLDGQFF. The chain joins TRBV6-2 or TRBV6-3 to TRBJ2-1; unclear D gene. CDR3 length: 14 amino acids. Germline CDR1 MNHEY, CDR2 SVGEGT. V lost 10 bases and J lost 12, with 25 bases in between.

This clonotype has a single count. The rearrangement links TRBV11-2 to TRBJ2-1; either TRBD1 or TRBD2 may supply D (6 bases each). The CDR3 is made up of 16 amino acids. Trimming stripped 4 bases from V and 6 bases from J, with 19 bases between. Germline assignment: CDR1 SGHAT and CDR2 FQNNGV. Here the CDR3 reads CASSSRLGGIFNEQFF. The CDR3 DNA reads TGTGCCAGCAGCTCCAGACTAGGGGGGATATTCAATGAGCAGTTCTTC.

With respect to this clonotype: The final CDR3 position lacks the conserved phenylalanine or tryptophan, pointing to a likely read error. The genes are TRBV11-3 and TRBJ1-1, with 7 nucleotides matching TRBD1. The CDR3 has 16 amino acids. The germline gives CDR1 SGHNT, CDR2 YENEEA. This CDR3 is CASGFRDRSLNTEAFI. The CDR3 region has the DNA TGTGCAAGCGGCTTCCGGGACAGAAGCCTGAACACTGAAGCTTTCATT.

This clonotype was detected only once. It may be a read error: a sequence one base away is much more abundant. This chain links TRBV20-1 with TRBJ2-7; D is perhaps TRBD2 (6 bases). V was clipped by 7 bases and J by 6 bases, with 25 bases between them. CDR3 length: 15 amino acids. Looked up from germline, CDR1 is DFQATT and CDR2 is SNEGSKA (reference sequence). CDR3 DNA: TGCAGTGACGGGGCGGGTGGGGGGACTTTCACCGAGCAGTACTTC. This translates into CSDGAGGGTFTEQYF.

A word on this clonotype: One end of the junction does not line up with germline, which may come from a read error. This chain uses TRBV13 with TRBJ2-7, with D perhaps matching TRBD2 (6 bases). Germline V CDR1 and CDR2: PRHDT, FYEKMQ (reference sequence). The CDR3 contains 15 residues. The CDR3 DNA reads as TGTGCCAACAGCTCTCGCCAGGGACTGTTATACGAGCAGTACTTC. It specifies CANSSRQGLLYEQYF. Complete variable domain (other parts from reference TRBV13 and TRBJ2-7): AAGVIQSPRHLIKEKRETATLKCYPIPRHDTVYWYQQGPGQDPQFLISFYEKMQSDKGSIPDRFSAQQFSDYHSELNMSSLELGDSALYFCANSSRQGLLYEQYFGPGTRLTVT.

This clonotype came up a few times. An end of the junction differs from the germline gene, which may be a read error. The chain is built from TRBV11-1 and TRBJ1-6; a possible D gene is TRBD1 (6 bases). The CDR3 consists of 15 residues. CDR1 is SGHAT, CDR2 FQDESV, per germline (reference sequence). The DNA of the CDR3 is TGTGACAGCAGCTCCGGACAGCCTGATAATTCACCCCCCCATTTT. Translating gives CDSSSGQPDNSPPHF. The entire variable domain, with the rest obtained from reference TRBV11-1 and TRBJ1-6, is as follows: EAEVAQSPRYKITEKSQAVAFWCDPISGHATLYWYRQILGQGPELLVQFQDESVVDDSQLPKDRFSAERLKGVDSTLKIQPAELGDSAMYLCDSSSGQPDNSPPHFGNGTRLTVT.

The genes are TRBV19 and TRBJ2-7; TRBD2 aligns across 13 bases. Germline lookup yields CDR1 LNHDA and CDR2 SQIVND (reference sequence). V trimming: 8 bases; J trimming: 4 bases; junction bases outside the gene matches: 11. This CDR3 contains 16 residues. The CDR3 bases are TGTGCCAGTCGGAAACTAGCGGGAGGGCCCGGGTACGAGCAGTACTTC. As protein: CASRKLAGGPGYEQYF.

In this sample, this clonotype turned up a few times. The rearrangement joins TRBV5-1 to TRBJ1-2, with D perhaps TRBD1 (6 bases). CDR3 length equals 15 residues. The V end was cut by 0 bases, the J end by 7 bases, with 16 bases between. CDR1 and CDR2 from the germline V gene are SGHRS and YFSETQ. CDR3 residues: CASSLGDIERGGYTF. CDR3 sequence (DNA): TGCGCCAGCAGCTTGGGGGACATTGAGCGAGGTGGCTACACCTTC.

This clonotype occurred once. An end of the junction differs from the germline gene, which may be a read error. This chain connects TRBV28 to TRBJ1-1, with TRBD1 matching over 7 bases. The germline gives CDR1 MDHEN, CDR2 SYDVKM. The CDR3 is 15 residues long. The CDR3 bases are TGTTCCAGCACGTTAGGTGACAGGGAAGCAACTGAAGCTTTCTTT. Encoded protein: CSSTLGDREATEAFF.

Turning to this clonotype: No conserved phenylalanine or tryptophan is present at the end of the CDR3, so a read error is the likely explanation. The CDR3 sequence: CSLLPYVAGGHTDTQYS. CDR3 coding DNA: TGCAGCTTACTCCCATATGTGGCAGGGGGGCACACAGATACGCAGTATTCT. This chain connects TRBV29-1 to TRBJ2-3; tentatively, D is TRBD1 (7 bases). The CDR3 is 17 amino acids. V dropped 8 bases and J dropped 2 bases, with 26 bases sitting between them. Germline V gene data show CDR1 as SQVTM and CDR2 as ANQGSEA.

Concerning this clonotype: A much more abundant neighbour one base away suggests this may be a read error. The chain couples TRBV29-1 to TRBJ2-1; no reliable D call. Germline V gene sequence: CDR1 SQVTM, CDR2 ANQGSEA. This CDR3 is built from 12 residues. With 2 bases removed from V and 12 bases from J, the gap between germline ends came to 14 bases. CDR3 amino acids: CSVEYGPVAQFF. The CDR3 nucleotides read TGCAGCGTTGAATACGGACCCGTCGCGCAGTTCTTC.

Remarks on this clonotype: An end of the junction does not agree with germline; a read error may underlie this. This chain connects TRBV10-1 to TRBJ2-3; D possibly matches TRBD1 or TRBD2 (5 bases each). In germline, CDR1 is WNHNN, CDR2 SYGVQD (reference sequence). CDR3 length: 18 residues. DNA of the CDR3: TGCACCAGCAGTGAGTCCCTCGGGACGAATATGGAGACAGATAAGCAGTATTTT. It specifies CTSSESLGTNMETDKQYF.